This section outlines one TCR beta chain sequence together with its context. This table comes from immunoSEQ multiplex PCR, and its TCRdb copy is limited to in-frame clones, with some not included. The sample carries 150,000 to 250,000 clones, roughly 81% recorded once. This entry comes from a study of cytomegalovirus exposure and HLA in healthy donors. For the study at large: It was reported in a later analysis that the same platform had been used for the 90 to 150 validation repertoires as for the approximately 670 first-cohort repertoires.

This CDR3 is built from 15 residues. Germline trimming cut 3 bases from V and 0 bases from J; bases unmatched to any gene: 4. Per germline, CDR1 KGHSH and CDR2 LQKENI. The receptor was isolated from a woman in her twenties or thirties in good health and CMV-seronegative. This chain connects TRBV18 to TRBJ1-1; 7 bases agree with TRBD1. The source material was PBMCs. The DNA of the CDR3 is TGTGCCAGCTCACCGGGACAGAGTATGAACACTGAAGCTTTCTTT. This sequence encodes CASSPGQSMNTEAFF.